The next 2 T cell receptor beta chains were all read from a single sample in a study of blood T cell repertoires in COVID-19. The method was immunoSEQ multiplex PCR; TCRdb's version includes in-frame clones alone and lacks a portion of them. Here the sample spans roughly 180,000 clones, less than 85% being singletons. Sample: PBMCs or T cells enriched from blood (not recorded which). These receptors came from a man aged 55 to 70 who had recovered from COVID-19.

The chain has TRBV19 and TRBJ1-1; no clear D gene. The CDR3 extends over 14 amino acids. V lost 5 bases and J 1 base, leaving 11 bases between the germline ends. In germline, CDR1 is LNHDA, CDR2 SQIVND (reference sequence). The CDR3, as DNA: TGTGCCAGTAGTCAAGGCCGCGGGAACACTGAAGCTTTCTTT. It is translated as CASSQGRGNTEAFF.

The chain joins TRBV5-5 to TRBJ1-5; the match to TRBD1 covers 9 bases. Germline values: CDR1 SGHKS, CDR2 YYEKEE (reference sequence). The CDR3 is made up of 17 amino acids. V lost 2 bases and J lost 2; bases outside the gene matches: 8. The CDR3 reads CASSFTGRTGGNQPQHF. In DNA form, the CDR3 reads TGTGCCAGCAGCTTCACCGGACGGACAGGGGGCAATCAGCCCCAGCATTTT.